This is a list of T cell receptor beta chains from one sample in a study of shared clonotypes between healthy human individuals. Clones were read by immunoSEQ multiplex PCR, and TCRdb kept only the in-frame ones, dropping some. The data contain approximately 980,000 clones, around 80% of them singletons. Sequences were obtained from memory CD4+ T cells sorted from blood. These TCRs come from a man aged 18 to 30 in good health. The CDR3 runs from the conserved cysteine through the conserved F or W. A D gene is named only where the DNA matches it firmly. Clone size, where shown, is once, few, many, or a class for clones that have expanded.

D gene	clone size	V gene	J gene	CDR3 protein	CDR3 DNA
TRBD1	NA	TRBV30	TRBJ2-7	CALTGTAYEQYF	TGTGCCTTGACAGGGACCGCCTACGAGCAGTACTTC
NA	NA	TRBV29-1	TRBJ2-7	CSVGHTYEQYF	TGCAGCGTTGGACACACTTACGAGCAGTACTTC
TRBD1	NA	TRBV5-4	TRBJ2-1	CASSLGTDSSYNEQFF	TGTGCCAGCAGCCTGGGGACAGATAGCTCCTACAATGAGCAGTTCTTC
NA	NA	TRBV11-2	TRBJ2-1	CASSPLRGKNEQFF	TGTGCCAGCAGCCCCCTCCGCGGGAAGAATGAGCAGTTCTTC
NA	NA	TRBV6-1	TRBJ1-5	CATHMSRGRNQPQHF	TGTGCCACGCATATGTCCAGGGGACGCAATCAGCCCCAGCATTTT
NA	NA	TRBV7-2	TRBJ2-5	CASSLVSGGDPPRGTQYF	TGTGCCAGCAGCTTAGTTTCAGGTGGCGACCCTCCCCGGGGGACCCAGTACTTC
TRBD1	NA	TRBV20-1	TRBJ2-5	CSAILQGFQYF	TGCAGTGCAATCCTACAGGGGTTTCAGTACTTC
TRBD2	once	TRBV6-1	TRBJ2-7	CASSEDLVGRGFPYEQYF	TGTGCCAGCAGTGAAGATCTAGTGGGGAGGGGCTTCCCCTACGAGCAGTACTTC
TRBD1	NA	TRBV28	TRBJ1-3	CASSLQTGLGNTIYF	TGTGCCAGCAGTTTACAGACAGGGTTAGGAAACACCATATATTTT
NA	NA	TRBV7-8	TRBJ2-1	CASSLELAEREQFF	TGTGCCAGCAGCTTAGAATTGGCTGAACGAGAGCAGTTCTTC
NA	NA	TRBV30	TRBJ1-4	CAAGGAAGEKLFF	TGTGCCGCCGGCGGGGCAGCGGGTGAAAAACTGTTTTTT
TRBD1	NA	TRBV30	TRBJ1-3	CAWGAGGLSGNTIYF	TGTGCCTGGGGGGCAGGGGGCCTTTCTGGAAACACCATATATTTT
NA	few	TRBV23-1	TRBJ1-4	CASSHRGARGEKLFF	TGCGCCAGCAGTCATAGGGGGGCCCGAGGTGAAAAACTGTTTTTT
TRBD2	NA	TRBV7-9	TRBJ2-1	CASSLDGGAPNEQFF	TGTGCCAGCAGCTTAGACGGGGGGGCACCCAATGAGCAGTTCTTC
NA	NA	TRBV28	TRBJ2-7	CASSERTYEQYF	TGTGCCAGCAGCGAGCGAACCTACGAGCAGTACTTC
TRBD2	NA	TRBV9	TRBJ2-5	CASSPSGGLAGETQYF	TGTGCCAGCAGCCCCTCCGGCGGACTAGCGGGAGAGACCCAGTACTTC
NA	NA	TRBV6-1	TRBJ2-2	CASALTGTTGELFF	TGTGCCAGCGCATTGACAGGAACCACCGGGGAGCTGTTTTTT
NA	NA	TRBV12-2	TRBJ1-6	CASRLARGKEDGGNSPLHF	TGTGCAAGTCGCTTAGCGAGAGGGAAGGAAGACGGGGGCAATTCACCCCTCCACTTT
TRBD2	NA	TRBV5-1	TRBJ2-7	CASSSRLAGGSGWEQYF	TGCGCCAGCAGCTCCAGACTAGCGGGGGGTTCAGGATGGGAGCAGTACTTC
TRBD1	NA	TRBV19	TRBJ1-5	CASSIGTGNQPQHF	TGTGCCAGTAGTATCGGGACAGGAAATCAGCCCCAGCATTTT
NA	NA	TRBV18	TRBJ1-3	CASSPPPGTGNTIYF	TGTGCCAGCTCACCACCGCCGGGGACTGGAAACACCATATATTTT
TRBD2	NA	TRBV7-2	TRBJ2-7	CASSYGRPRSYEQYF	TGTGCCAGCAGTTACGGGAGGCCCCGCTCCTACGAGCAGTACTTC